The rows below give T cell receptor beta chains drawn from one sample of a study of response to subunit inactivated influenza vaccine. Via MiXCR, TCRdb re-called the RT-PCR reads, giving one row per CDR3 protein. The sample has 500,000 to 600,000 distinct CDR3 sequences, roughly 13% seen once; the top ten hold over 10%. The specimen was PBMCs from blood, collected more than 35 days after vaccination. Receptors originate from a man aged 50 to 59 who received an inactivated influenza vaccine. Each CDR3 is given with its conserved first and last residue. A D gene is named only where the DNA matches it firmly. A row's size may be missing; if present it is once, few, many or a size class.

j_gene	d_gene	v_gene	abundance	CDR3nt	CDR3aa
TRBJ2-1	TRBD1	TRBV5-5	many	TGTGCCAGCAGCTGGGGCCCGGACAGGGCGATGAATGAGCAGTTCTTC	CASSWGPDRAMNEQFF
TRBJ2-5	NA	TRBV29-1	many	TGCGCCGGAGGGGAAGAGACCCAGTACTTC	CAGGEETQYF
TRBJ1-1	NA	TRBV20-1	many	TGCAGTGCTAGTACTTGGGGTACGAACACTGAAGCTTTCTTT	CSASTWGTNTEAFF
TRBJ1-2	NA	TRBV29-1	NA	TGCAGCGTTTCGACGGAGGTCTATGGCTACACCTTC	CSVSTEVYGYTF
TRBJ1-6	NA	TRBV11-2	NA	TGTGCCAGCAGCTTAGTACCTGCTCCTGGGTCCTATAATTCACCCCTCCACTTT	CASSLVPAPGSYNSPLHF
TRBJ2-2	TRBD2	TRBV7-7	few	TGTGCCAGCAGCCCCACCCTGGCTAGCGGGACCACCGGGGAGCTGTTTTTT	CASSPTLASGTTGELFF
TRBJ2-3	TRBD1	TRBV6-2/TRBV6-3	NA	TGTGCCAGCAGAAGGACAGGCCGATCTCCAGATACGCAGTATTTT	CASRRTGRSPDTQYF
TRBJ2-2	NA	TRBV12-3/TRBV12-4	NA	TGTGCCAGCAGTTTAGGGACACCGATGACCGGGGAGCTGTTTTTT	CASSLGTPMTGELFF
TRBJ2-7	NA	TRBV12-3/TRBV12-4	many	TGTGCCAGCAGCCCCGAAGGGATCTACGAGCAGTACTTC	CASSPEGIYEQYF
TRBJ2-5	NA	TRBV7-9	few	TGTGCCAGCAGCCCAGTACCAGGGACCCCTCAGTACTTC	CASSPVPGTPQYF
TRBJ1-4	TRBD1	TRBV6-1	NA	TGTGCCAGCAGTGAAAGGGCAGGGGGTAATGAAAAACTGTTTTTT	CASSERAGGNEKLFF
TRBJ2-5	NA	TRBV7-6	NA	TGTGCCAGCAGCGCCCGACAGCTGAGGCAGACCCAGTACTTC	CASSARQLRQTQYF
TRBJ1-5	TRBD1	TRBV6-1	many	TGTGCCACTTCGGGACAGGGCTATCAGCCCCAGCATTTT	CATSGQGYQPQHF
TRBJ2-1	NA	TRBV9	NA	TGTGCCAGCAGCCCAGTGACAAACTCCTACAATGAGCAGTTCTTC	CASSPVTNSYNEQFF
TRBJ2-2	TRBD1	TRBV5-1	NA	TGCGCCAGCAACTGGGACAGGGCACACACCGGGGAGCTGTTTTTT	CASNWDRAHTGELFF
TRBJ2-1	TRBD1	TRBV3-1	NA	TGTGCCAGCAGCCCCCGGACAGGGCAACGCTACAATGAGCAGTTCTTC	CASSPRTGQRYNEQFF
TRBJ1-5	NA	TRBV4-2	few	TGTGCCAGCAGCCAGGGGTTATCGGGTCAGCCCCAGCATTTT	CASSQGLSGQPQHF
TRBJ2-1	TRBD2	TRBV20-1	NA	TGCAGTGCTAAGCGGGAGGGCTCTGTTGAGCAGTTCTTC	CSAKREGSVEQFF
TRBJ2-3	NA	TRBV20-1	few	TGCAGTACAGGGGACTCCCTCACAGATACGCAGTATTTT	CSTGDSLTDTQYF
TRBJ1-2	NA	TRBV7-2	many	TGTGCCAGCAGCTTAGCGTCAGCCGGGGATGGCTACACCTTC	CASSLASAGDGYTF
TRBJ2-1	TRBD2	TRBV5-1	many	TGCGCCAGCAGTCGGGGGGGGACCTACAATGAGCAGTTCTTC	CASSRGGTYNEQFF
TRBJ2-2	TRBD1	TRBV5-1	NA	TGCGCCAGCAGCATCACGGGACAGATGGACACCGGGGAGCTGTTTTTT	CASSITGQMDTGELFF
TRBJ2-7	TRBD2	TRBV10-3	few	TGTGCCATCAGTCCCTCACTAGCGGGGGTTGAGCAGTACTTC	CAISPSLAGVEQYF
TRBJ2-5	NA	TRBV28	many	TGTGCCAGCAGTTTATCCGGCCATGTAGAGACCCAGTACTTC	CASSLSGHVETQYF
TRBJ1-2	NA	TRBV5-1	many	TGCGCCAGCAGCTTGGAACAGAGCTATGGCTACACCTTC	CASSLEQSYGYTF
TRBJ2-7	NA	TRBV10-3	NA	TGTGCCATCAGTGATTCAGGCGTGGGAGACGCCTACGAGCAGTACTTC	CAISDSGVGDAYEQYF
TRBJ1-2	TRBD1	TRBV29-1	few	TGCAGCGTTGAAGTCCCAGGGGGAAAGGTTAACTATGGCTACACCTTC	CSVEVPGGKVNYGYTF
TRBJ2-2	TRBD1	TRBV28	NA	TGTGCCAGCAGTGTGACAGGGTTCACCGGGGAGCTGTTTTTT	CASSVTGFTGELFF
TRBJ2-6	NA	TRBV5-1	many	TGCGCCAGCATGTTCCAGGGGAGCTCTGGGGCCAACGTCCTGACTTTC	CASMFQGSSGANVLTF
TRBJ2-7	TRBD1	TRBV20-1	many	TGCAGTGCTAGAGAGGACAGGGCAAGGAACTCCTACGAGCAGTACTTC	CSAREDRARNSYEQYF
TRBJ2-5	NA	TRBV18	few	TGTGCCAGCTCACCACCGATGGTTCAAGAGACCCAGTACTTC	CASSPPMVQETQYF
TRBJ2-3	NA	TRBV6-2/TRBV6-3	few	TGTGCCAGCAGCCAGGGACATACCACAGATACGCAGTATTTT	CASSQGHTTDTQYF
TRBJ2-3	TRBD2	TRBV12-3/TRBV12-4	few	TGTGCCAGCAGTCCTCTACTTAGCGGGGGCCAGCGTACGCAGTATTTT	CASSPLLSGGQRTQYF
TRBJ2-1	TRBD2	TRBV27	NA	TGTGCCAGTAGTAAGAGCGGGAGGACCATCCATGAGCAGTTCTTC	CASSKSGRTIHEQFF
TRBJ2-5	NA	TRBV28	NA	TGTGCCAGCAGTTTATCGTCATTCGTGTTAGAGGACTCGAAGACCCAGTACTTC	CASSLSSFVLEDSKTQYF
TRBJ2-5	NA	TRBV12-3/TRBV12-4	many	TGTGCCAGCAGTTTCAACCCCCGGGAGACCCAGTACTTC	CASSFNPRETQYF
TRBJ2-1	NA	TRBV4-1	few	TGCGCCAGCAGCCAAGTGCCTAGCTCGTATGAGCAGTTCTTC	CASSQVPSSYEQFF
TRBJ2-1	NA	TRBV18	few	TGTGCCAGCTCACCGTACGCCGTTAATGAGCAGTTCTTC	CASSPYAVNEQFF
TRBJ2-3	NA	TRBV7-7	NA	TGTGCTAGCAGCTTTTTAGGTTTCCACACAGATACGCAGTATTTT	CASSFLGFHTDTQYF
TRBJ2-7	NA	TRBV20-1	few	TGCAGTGCTAGATACCGGACGGGAACCTACGAGCAGTACTTC	CSARYRTGTYEQYF
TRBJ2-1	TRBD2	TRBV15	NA	TGTGCCACCAGCAGAGATCTAGCGGGGGCGTACAATGAGCAGTTCTTC	CATSRDLAGAYNEQFF
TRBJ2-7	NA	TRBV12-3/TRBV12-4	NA	TGTGCCAGCATGGGCAGGGCAGCCCACGAGCAGTACTTC	CASMGRAAHEQYF
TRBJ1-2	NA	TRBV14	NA	TGTGCCAGCAGCCAAATTGGGGCGGCGGATGGCTACACCTTC	CASSQIGAADGYTF
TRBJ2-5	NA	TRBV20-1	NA	TGCAGTGCTGAATCCCCCAAGGGGGTTGAGGAGACCCAGTACTTC	CSAESPKGVEETQYF
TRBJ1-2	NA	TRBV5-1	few	TGCGCCAGCCACGACAGGATGGAGGGCTACACCTTC	CASHDRMEGYTF